Presented here are 26 T cell receptor beta chains from one specimen sequenced in a study of regulatory T cells in long-lasting Graves disease. Sequencing libraries for TCR beta were prepared with iRepertoire HTBI primers and Arm-PCR of CDR3 regions. TCRdb ran MiXCR on the multiplex PCR reads and lists one entry per CDR3 protein. The sample includes about 470,000 distinct CDR3 sequences, under 25% seen only once; the top ten take about 8.3%. The time point here: persistent/refractory GD, antithyroid drugs over 5 years with positive TRAb. TCR sequences were obtained from RNA taken from PBMCs. Sequencing used peripheral blood mononuclear cells (PBMCs), obtained when the disease was refractory, from a patient treated with antithyroid drugs. The receptor source for this set is a female donor with Graves disease.

The rearrangement links TRBV2 to TRBJ2-2; TRBD2 aligns across 10 bases. Trimming removed 7 bases from V and 6 bases from J; junction bases left unmatched: 5. Germline CDR1 SNHLY, CDR2 FYNNEI. There are 14 residues in the CDR3. The CDR3 DNA is TGTGCCAGCAATCCCCTAGCGGGAGCCGGGGAGCTGTTTTTT. Amino acids: CASNPLAGAGELFF.

This clonotype occurred a few times. The rearrangement uses TRBV7-2 and TRBJ1-5, with D unclear. Germline CDR1 SGHTA, CDR2 FQGNSA. This CDR3 is 16 amino acids long. The V gene lost 2 bases and the J gene lost 1 base, with 12 bases spanning the gap. This chain's CDR3 is CASSLQEGGSNQPQHF. The CDR3 nucleotides are TGTGCCAGCAGCTTACAAGAAGGAGGGAGCAATCAGCCCCAGCATTTT.

A word on this clonotype: The junction departs from germline at one end; a sequencing error may be responsible. CDR3 loop: CASLKAGDYNEQLF. The CDR3, as DNA: TGTGCCAGCCTTAAGGCGGGCGATTACAATGAGCAGCTCTTC. This chain connects TRBV27 to TRBJ2-1; weak D call: TRBD2 (5 bases). The germline gives CDR1 MNHEY, CDR2 SMNVEV (reference sequence). The CDR3 is made up of 14 amino acids.

This clonotype appeared many times. The chain uses TRBV6-1 and TRBJ2-7; D uncertain. Germline V lookup: CDR1 MNHNS, CDR2 SASEGT. This CDR3 spans 12 amino acids. With 7 bases removed from V and 2 bases from J, the gap between germline ends came to 9 bases. The DNA of the CDR3 is TGTGCCAGCATAGGACCAACCTACGAGCAGTACTTC. Translated: CASIGPTYEQYF.

Regarding this clonotype: This may be a read error: a much more frequent sequence differs by one nucleotide. This rearrangement joins TRBV20-1 to TRBJ1-5, with D unclear. The CDR3 spans 13 residues. The V gene's germline CDR1 is DFQATT and CDR2 SNEGSKA (reference sequence). Trimming pared 2 bases from V and 4 bases from J, leaving 9 bases between. The CDR3 here is CSARPPGNQPQHF. In nucleotides, the CDR3 is TGCAGTGCTAGACCTCCGGGAAATCAGCCCCAGCATTTT.

The table lists this clonotype with a count of one. The junction departs from germline at one end; a sequencing error may be responsible. This sequence joins TRBV27 and TRBJ2-1; TRBD2 agrees at 7 bases. The CDR3 length is 15 residues. Looked up from germline, CDR1 is MNHEY and CDR2 is SMNVEV (reference sequence). The CDR3 DNA reads as TGTGCCACCAGCCGAGGCGGGAGTCTCTACAGTGAGCAGTTCTTC. Residues: CATSRGGSLYSEQFF.

This CDR3 is CASSEWRGQGARSNEKLFF. CDR3 DNA sequence: TGTGCCAGCAGTGAATGGCGAGGACAGGGGGCGCGGAGTAATGAAAAACTGTTTTTT. J is TRBJ1-4 and V is TRBV25-1, with TRBD1 matching over 11 bases. The CDR3 totals 19 residues. From germline, CDR1 is MGHDK and CDR2 SYGVNS. Losses at the gene ends were 1 base for V and 4 bases for J; bases not matched to a gene: 11.

This chain uses TRBV6-1 with TRBJ1-2; D is undetermined. CDR3 length equals 15 residues. In germline, CDR1 is MNHNS, CDR2 SASEGT. V lost 5 bases to trimming and J lost 0 bases, with 13 bases between them. Written as DNA, the CDR3 is TGTGCCAGCAGTAACGGACGGGGAGCTAACTATGGCTACACCTTC. Its translation: CASSNGRGANYGYTF.

This clonotype came up many times. The V gene is TRBV9, the J gene TRBJ2-7; D is ambiguous. Trimming took off 3 bases at V and 3 bases at J, with 13 bases between the two ends. Germline loops: CDR1 SGDLS, CDR2 YYNGEE. This CDR3 is built from 14 residues. CDR3 coding DNA: TGTGCCAGCAGCGGGGCTGAATCTTACTACGAGCAGTACTTC. It codes for CASSGAESYYEQYF.

Many counts were recorded for this clonotype. V and J are TRBV6-1 and TRBJ2-5; 9 positions match TRBD1. The germline V gene has CDR1 MNHNS and CDR2 SASEGT. CDR3 size: 15 residues. Trimming cost V 6 bases and J 4 bases; bases outside gene matches: 9. Here the CDR3 reads CASSFTQGAGETQYF. The CDR3 region has the DNA TGTGCCAGCAGCTTTACACAGGGGGCCGGAGAGACCCAGTACTTC.

As concerns this clonotype: A read error is possible here, since a much larger clone lies one base away. V gene TRBV15 combines with J gene TRBJ2-7, with TRBD2 matching over 10 bases. Per the germline V gene, CDR1 is LNHNV and CDR2 is YYDKDF (reference sequence). With 0 bases clipped from V and 5 bases from J, the junction kept 4 bases outside the gene matches. This CDR3 has 15 amino acids. The DNA for the CDR3 is TGTGCCACCAGCAGAGAAAGCGGGAGGGCCCACGAGCAGTACTTC. This sequence encodes CATSRESGRAHEQYF.

CDR3 loop: CASSSGLEGYNEQFF. In DNA, the CDR3 is TGTGCCAGCAGTTCGGGACTAGAGGGGTACAATGAGCAGTTCTTC. The chain recombines TRBV28 with TRBJ2-1; 8 nucleotides align to TRBD2. The CDR3 covers 15 residues. CDR1 is MDHEN and CDR2 is SYDVKM in the germline V gene. V dropped 4 bases and J dropped 4; count of bases not matched to a gene: 6.

V gene TRBV6-1 combines with J gene TRBJ2-7; D possibly matches TRBD1 or TRBD2 (5 bases each). Germline assignment: CDR1 MNHNS and CDR2 SASEGT. V lost 6 bases to trimming and J lost 4 bases, with 19 bases between them. This CDR3 has 15 amino acids. The CDR3: CASRPGTVYSYEQYF. CDR3 DNA: TGTGCCAGCAGGCCCGGGACCGTTTATTCGTACGAGCAGTACTTC.

This sequence joins TRBV20-1 and TRBJ1-5, with D possibly being TRBD1 (5 bases). V lost 3 bases, J lost 0 bases, and 12 bases lay in between. Germline V gene sequence: CDR1 DFQATT, CDR2 SNEGSKA (reference sequence). The CDR3 contains 15 residues. DNA of the CDR3: TGCAGTGCTAGCGGGGACCTCTATAGCAATCAGCCCCAGCATTTT. Its protein is CSASGDLYSNQPQHF.

This clonotype was observed at least ten times. The chain has TRBV20-1 and TRBJ1-2; D uncertain. Per the germline V gene, CDR1 is DFQATT and CDR2 is SNEGSKA (reference sequence). Trimming cost V 6 bases and J 4 bases, with 12 bases left between them. This CDR3 has 12 amino acids. The CDR3 reads CSAGTEIYGYTF. DNA for the CDR3: TGCAGTGCCGGAACTGAGATCTATGGCTACACCTTC.

This clonotype was detected ten times or more. J is TRBJ2-5 and V is TRBV20-1; TRBD1 might be the D (5 bases). The CDR3 is made up of 16 amino acids. With 4 bases removed from V and 3 bases from J, the gap between germline ends came to 21 bases. Germline V gives CDR1 DFQATT, CDR2 SNEGSKA (reference sequence). CDR3 coding DNA: TGCAGTGCTATCTATATAGGGGCTTATGGAGAAGAGACCCAGTACTTC. Protein product: CSAIYIGAYGEETQYF.

V is TRBV20-1 and J is TRBJ1-1, with D possibly matching TRBD1 (5 bases). Germline V gene data show CDR1 as DFQATT and CDR2 as SNEGSKA (reference sequence). This CDR3 is built from 12 residues. The V and J ends lost 6 bases and 2 bases respectively, with 10 bases between them. The CDR3 spells CSAYRSNTEAFF. CDR3 in DNA: TGCAGTGCGTACAGGTCTAACACTGAAGCTTTCTTT.

In its sample, this clonotype was seen a few times. This chain links TRBV20-1 with TRBJ1-1, with D uncertain. CDR1 DFQATT and CDR2 SNEGSKA come from the germline V gene (reference sequence). The CDR3 has 13 amino acids. Trimming stripped 1 base from V and 7 bases from J, with 13 bases between. CDR3 DNA: TGCAGTGCTAGAGTCCCCGACGGAATTGAAGCTTTCTTT. Translation: CSARVPDGIEAFF.

This chain links TRBV7-9 with TRBJ2-7; 10 bases map to TRBD2. Germline CDR1 is SEHNR and CDR2 is FQNEAQ (reference sequence). This CDR3 is built from 19 residues. After removal of 4 bases from V and 3 bases from J, the junction contained 18 bases not matched to a gene. CDR3 in amino acids: CASSSQSLAGARSVYEQYF. The DNA for the CDR3 is TGTGCCAGCAGCTCACAGTCCCTAGCGGGAGCCCGTTCAGTCTACGAGCAGTACTTC.

This clonotype was counted a few times. CDR3 sequence: CASSLIGKTGRWYEQYF. The CDR3 DNA follows: TGTGCCAGCAGTTTAATTGGGAAAACAGGCCGCTGGTACGAGCAGTACTTC. V gene TRBV28 combines with J gene TRBJ2-7, with a possible D match to TRBD1 (5 bases). There are 17 residues in the CDR3. Looked up from germline, CDR1 is MDHEN and CDR2 is SYDVKM. Trimming shortened V by 2 bases and J by 4 bases, and 21 bases separated the two germline ends.

This clonotype was counted ten times or more. The chain uses TRBV2 and TRBJ2-7; perhaps TRBD1 as D (6 bases). Germline CDR1 reads SNHLY; CDR2 reads FYNNEI. This CDR3 spans 12 amino acids. Between the trimmed V and J ends, which lost 6 bases and 7 bases, there was a span of 13 bases. CDR3 residues: CASSGQRWEQYF. CDR3 in DNA: TGTGCCAGCAGCGGACAGCGCTGGGAGCAGTACTTC.

The chain has TRBV28 and TRBJ2-1, with D possibly matching TRBD1 (6 bases). V lost 3 bases and J lost 3, with 15 bases in between. The germline V gene has CDR1 MDHEN and CDR2 SYDVKM. This CDR3 is 16 amino acids long. CDR3 amino acids: CASSLESTGYYNEQFF. The CDR3 coding sequence is TGTGCCAGCAGTTTGGAGTCGACAGGATACTACAATGAGCAGTTCTTC.

The chain is built from TRBV28 and TRBJ2-5; D is perhaps TRBD2 (7 bases). Germline loops: CDR1 MDHEN, CDR2 SYDVKM. Trimming removed 5 bases at V and 1 base at J, with 14 bases between. The CDR3 contains 15 residues. CDR3: CASSGGGLVQETQYF. The CDR3 coding sequence is TGTGCCAGCAGTGGGGGGGGGCTCGTCCAAGAGACCCAGTACTTC.

The chain has TRBV12-3 or TRBV12-4 and TRBJ2-7; TRBD2 might be the D (6 bases). This CDR3 contains 15 residues. V dropped 6 bases and J dropped 6 bases, with 21 bases sitting between them. The CDR3 DNA follows: TGTGCCAGCAGCCCGTACCGGGACTTCCCTCCCGAGCAGTACTTC. Translating gives CASSPYRDFPPEQYF.

This clonotype was observed at least ten times. The rearrangement joins TRBV11-2 to TRBJ2-5; 7 nucleotides agree with TRBD2. The germline gives CDR1 SGHAT, CDR2 FQNNGV. The CDR3 covers 18 residues. Trimming took 1 base from V and 10 from J; bases not matched to a gene: 21. The CDR3 nucleotides are TGTGCCAGCAGCTTAGGCTTTAGCGGGCCGTTCTCGGTGGTAGACCAGTACTTC. Amino acids: CASSLGFSGPFSVVDQYF.

The chain has TRBV7-9 and TRBJ2-1; D call uncertain. V dropped 3 bases and J dropped 4 bases, with 13 bases sitting between them. Germline V gene lookup returns CDR1 SEHNR and CDR2 FQNEAQ (reference sequence). The CDR3 is 15 amino acids. CDR3 in amino acids: CASSLDLGIYNEQFF. Written as DNA, the CDR3 is TGTGCCAGCAGCTTGGATCTAGGTATATACAATGAGCAGTTCTTC.